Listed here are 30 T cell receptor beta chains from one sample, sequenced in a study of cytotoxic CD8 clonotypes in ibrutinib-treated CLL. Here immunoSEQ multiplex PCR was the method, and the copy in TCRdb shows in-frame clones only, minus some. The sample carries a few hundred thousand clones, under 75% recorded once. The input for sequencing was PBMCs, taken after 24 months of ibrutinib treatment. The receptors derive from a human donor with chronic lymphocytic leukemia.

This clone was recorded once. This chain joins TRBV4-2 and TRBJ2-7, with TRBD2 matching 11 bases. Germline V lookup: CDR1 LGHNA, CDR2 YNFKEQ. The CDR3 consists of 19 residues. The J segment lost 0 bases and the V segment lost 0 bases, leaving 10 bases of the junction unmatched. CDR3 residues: CASSQDTGTSGLLSYEQYF. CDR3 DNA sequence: TGTGCCAGCAGCCAAGATACTGGGACTAGCGGTTTGCTCTCCTACGAGCAGTACTTC.

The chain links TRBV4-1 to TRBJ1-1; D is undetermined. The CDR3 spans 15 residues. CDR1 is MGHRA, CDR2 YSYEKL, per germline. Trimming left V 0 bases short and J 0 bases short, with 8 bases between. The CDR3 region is CASSQERQMNTEAFF. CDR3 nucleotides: TGCGCCAGCAGCCAAGAACGGCAGATGAACACTGAAGCTTTCTTT.

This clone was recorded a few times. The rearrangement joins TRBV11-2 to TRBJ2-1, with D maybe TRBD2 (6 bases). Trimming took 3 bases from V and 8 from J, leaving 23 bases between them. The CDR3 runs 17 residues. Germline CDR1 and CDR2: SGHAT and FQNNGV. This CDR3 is CASSFSPQPEGFDEQFF. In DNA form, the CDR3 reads TGTGCCAGCAGCTTTTCCCCGCAGCCGGAGGGTTTCGATGAGCAGTTCTTC.

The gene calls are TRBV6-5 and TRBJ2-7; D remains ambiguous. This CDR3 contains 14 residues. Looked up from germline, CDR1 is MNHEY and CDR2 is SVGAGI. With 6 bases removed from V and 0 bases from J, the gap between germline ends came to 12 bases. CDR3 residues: CASSLEASSYEQYF. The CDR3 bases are TGTGCCAGCAGCCTAGAGGCAAGCTCCTACGAGCAGTACTTC.

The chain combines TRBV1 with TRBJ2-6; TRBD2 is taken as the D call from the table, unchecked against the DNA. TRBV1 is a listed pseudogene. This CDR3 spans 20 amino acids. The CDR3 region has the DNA TGCACCAGCAGCCCTCGCGAAAGGACTGCTGTTCTCTCTGGGGCCAACGTCCTGACTTTC. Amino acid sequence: CTSSPRERTAVLSGANVLTF.

CDR3: CASSGATGTGELFF. CDR3 nucleotides: TGCGCCAGCAGCGGAGCGACAGGCACCGGGGAGCTGTTTTTT. The chain is built from TRBV5-1 and TRBJ2-2; tentatively, D is TRBD1 (6 bases). The germline V and J ends were trimmed by 4 bases and 4 bases, with 11 bases remaining between them. The CDR3 is 14 residues long. CDR1 is SGHRS, CDR2 YFSETQ, per germline.

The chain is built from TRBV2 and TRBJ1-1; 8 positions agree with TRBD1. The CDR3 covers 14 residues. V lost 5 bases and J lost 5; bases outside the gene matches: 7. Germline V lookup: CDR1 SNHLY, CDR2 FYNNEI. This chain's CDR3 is CASSPDRARTEAFF. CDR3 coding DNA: TGTGCCAGCAGTCCGGACAGGGCGAGGACTGAAGCTTTCTTT.

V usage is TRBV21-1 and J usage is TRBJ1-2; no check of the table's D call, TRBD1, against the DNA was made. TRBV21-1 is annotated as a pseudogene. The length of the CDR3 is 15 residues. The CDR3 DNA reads TGTGCCAGTTGGCCCCGGGACAGGGGGCTCTATGGCTACACCTTC. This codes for CASWPRDRGLYGYTF.

CDR3 DNA: TGTGCCAGTAGTATAGGGGTGATTGGCAATCAGCCCCAGCATTTT. Its translation is CASSIGVIGNQPQHF. The V call is TRBV19, the J call TRBJ1-5, with D unresolved. The CDR3 has 15 residues. CDR1 LNHDA and CDR2 SQIVND come from the germline V gene (reference sequence). Deletions cut 1 base from V and 2 bases from J, with 9 bases between.

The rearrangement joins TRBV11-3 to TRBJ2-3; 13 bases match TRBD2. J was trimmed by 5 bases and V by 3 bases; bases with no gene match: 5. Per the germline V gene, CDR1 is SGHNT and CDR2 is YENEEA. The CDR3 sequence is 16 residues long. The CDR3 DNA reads TGTGCCAGCAGCTTGGGGACTAGCGGGACGAGAGATACGCAGTATTTT. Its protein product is CASSLGTSGTRDTQYF. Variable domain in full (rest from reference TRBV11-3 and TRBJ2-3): EAGVVQSPRYKIIEKKQPVAFWCNPISGHNTLYWYLQNLGQGPELLIRYENEEAVDDSQLPKDRFSAERLKGVDSTLKIQPAELGDSAVYLCASSLGTSGTRDTQYFGPGTRLTVL.

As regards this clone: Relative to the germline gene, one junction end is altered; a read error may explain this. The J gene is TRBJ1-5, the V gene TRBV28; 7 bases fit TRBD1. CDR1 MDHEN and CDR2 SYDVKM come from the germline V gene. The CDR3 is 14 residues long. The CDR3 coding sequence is TGCATTGAAGGGAGGGGGCAGTTCAATCAGCCCCAGCATTTT. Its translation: CIEGRGQFNQPQHF.

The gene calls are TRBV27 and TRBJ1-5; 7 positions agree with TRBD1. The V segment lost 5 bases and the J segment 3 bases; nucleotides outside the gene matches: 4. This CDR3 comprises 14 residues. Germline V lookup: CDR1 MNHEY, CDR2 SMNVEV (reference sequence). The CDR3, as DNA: TGTGCCAGCAGTCACCAGGGGGACAATCAGCCCCAGCATTTT. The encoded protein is CASSHQGDNQPQHF.

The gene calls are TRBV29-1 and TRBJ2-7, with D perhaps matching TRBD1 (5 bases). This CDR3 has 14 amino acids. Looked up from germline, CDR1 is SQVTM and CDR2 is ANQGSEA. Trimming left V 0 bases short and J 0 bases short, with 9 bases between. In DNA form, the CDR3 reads TGCAGCGTTGAAGATCTCGACAGCTCCTACGAGCAGTACTTC. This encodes CSVEDLDSSYEQYF.

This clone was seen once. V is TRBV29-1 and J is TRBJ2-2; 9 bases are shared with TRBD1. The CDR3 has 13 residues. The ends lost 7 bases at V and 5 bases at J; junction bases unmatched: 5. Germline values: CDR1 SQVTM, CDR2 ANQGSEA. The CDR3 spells CSARTGVTGELFF. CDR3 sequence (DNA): TGCAGCGCCAGGACAGGGGTAACCGGGGAGCTGTTTTTT.

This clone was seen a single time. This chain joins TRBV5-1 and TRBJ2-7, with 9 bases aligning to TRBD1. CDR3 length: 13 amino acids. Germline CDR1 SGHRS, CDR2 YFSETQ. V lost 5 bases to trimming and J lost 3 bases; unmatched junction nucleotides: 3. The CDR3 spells CASRRTGDYEQYF. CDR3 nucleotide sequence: TGCGCCAGCAGGCGGACAGGGGACTACGAGCAGTACTTC.

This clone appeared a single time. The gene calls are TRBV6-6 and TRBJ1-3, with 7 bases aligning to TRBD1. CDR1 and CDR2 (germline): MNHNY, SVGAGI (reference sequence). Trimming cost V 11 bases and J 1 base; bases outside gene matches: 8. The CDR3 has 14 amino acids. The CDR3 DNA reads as TGTGCCCACGAACAGGGGACTTCTGGAAACACCATATATTTT. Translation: CAHEQGTSGNTIYF.

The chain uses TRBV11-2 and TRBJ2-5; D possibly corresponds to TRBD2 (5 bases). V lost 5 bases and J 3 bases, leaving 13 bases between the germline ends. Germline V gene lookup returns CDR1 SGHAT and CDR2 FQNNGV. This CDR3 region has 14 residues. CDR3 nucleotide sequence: TGTGCCAGCAGCATCATGAGCGGCGAAGAGACCCAGTACTTC. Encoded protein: CASSIMSGEETQYF.

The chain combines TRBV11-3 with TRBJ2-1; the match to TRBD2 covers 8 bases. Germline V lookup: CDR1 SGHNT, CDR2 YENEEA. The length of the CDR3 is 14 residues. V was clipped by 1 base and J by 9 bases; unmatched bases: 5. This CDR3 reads CASSLGLAGFEQFF. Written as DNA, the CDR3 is TGTGCCAGCAGCTTAGGCCTAGCGGGTTTTGAGCAGTTCTTC.

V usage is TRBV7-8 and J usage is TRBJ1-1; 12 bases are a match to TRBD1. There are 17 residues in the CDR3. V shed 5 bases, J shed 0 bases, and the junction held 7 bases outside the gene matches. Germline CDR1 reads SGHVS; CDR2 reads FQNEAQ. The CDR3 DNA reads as TGTGCCAGCAGCACCCGGGACAGGGGGCCCATGAACACTGAAGCTTTCTTT. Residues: CASSTRDRGPMNTEAFF.

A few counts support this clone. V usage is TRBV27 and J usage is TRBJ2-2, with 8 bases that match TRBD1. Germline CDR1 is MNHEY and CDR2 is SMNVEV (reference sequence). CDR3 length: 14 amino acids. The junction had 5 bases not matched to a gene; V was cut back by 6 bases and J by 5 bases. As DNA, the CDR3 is TGTGCCAGCAGCGCAGGGGGCCGGACCGGGGAGCTGTTTTTT. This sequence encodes CASSAGGRTGELFF.

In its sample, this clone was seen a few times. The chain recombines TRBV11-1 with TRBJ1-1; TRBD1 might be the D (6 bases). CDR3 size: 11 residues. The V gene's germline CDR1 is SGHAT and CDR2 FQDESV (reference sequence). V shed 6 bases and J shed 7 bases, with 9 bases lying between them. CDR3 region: CASRAQGEAFF. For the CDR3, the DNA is TGTGCCAGCAGGGCACAGGGTGAAGCTTTCTTT.

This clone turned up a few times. CDR3 region: CASSPRQVSGELFF. CDR3 DNA: TGTGCCAGCAGTCCCCGACAGGTTAGCGGGGAGCTGTTTTTT. This rearrangement joins TRBV27 to TRBJ2-2; D is perhaps TRBD1 (6 bases). The germline V gene encodes CDR1 MNHEY and CDR2 SMNVEV (reference sequence). This CDR3 has 14 residues. Trimming stripped 5 bases from V and 7 bases from J, with 14 bases between.

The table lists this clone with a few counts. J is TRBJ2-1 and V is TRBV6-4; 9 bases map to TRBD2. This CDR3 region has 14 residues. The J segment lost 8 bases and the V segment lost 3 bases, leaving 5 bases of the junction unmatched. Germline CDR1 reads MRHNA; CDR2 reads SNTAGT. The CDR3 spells CASSENSGSHEQFF. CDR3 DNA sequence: TGTGCCAGCAGTGAAAATAGCGGGAGCCATGAGCAGTTCTTC.

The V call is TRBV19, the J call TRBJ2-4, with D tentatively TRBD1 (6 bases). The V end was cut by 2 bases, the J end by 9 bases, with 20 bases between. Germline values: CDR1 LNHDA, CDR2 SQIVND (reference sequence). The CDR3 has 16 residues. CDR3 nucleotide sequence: TGTGCCAGTAGTATATCTCCAGGGGCCCCCCCTGTCATTCAGTACTTC. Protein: CASSISPGAPPVIQYF.

The CDR3 DNA is TGTGCCAGCAGCAGCGGGACGGTAGCTAACTATGGCTACACCTTC. This gives the protein CASSSGTVANYGYTF. The V call is TRBV7-8, the J call TRBJ1-2; tentative D call: TRBD1 (5 bases). Germline V gene sequence: CDR1 SGHVS, CDR2 FQNEAQ. CDR3 length: 15 residues. The V end lost 5 bases, the J end lost 0 bases, and 13 bases lay between the germline ends.

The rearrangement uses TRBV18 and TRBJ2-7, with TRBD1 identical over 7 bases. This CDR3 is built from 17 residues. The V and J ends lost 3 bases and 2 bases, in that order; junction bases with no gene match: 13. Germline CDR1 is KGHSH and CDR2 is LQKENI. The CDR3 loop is CASSPQGGLTSAYEQYF. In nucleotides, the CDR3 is TGTGCCAGCTCACCCCAAGGGGGCCTGACCTCCGCCTACGAGCAGTACTTC.

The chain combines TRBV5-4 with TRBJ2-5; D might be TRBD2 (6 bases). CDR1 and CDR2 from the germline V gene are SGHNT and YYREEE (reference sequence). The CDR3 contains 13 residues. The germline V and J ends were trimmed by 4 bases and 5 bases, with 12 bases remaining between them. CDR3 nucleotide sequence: TGTGCCAGCAGCGCGTTTAGCGGCGAGACCCAGTACTTC. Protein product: CASSAFSGETQYF. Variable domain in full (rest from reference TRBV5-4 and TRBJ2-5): ETGVTQSPTHLIKTRGQQVTLRCSSQSGHNTVSWYQQALGQGPQFIFQYYREEENGRGNFPPRFSGLQFPNYSSELNVNALELDDSALYLCASSAFSGETQYFGPGTRLLVL.

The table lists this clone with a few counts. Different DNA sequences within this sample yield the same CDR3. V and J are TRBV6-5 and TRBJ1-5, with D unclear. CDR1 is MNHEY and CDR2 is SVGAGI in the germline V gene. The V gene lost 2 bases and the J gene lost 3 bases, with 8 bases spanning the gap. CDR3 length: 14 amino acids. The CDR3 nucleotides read TGTGCCAGCAGTTACAGTCGGGACAATCAGCCCCAGCATTTT. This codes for CASSYSRDNQPQHF.

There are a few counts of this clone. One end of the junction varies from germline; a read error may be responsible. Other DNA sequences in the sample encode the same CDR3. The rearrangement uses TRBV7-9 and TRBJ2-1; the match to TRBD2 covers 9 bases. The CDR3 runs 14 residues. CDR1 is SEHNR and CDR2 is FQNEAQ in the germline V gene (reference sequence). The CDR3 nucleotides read TGTGCCAGCAGCCTAGCGGGATCCTACAATGAGCAGTTCTTC. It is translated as CASSLAGSYNEQFF.

The CDR3 bases are TGCAGCGTTGTCGGGACAGGAAATTGGATGGGCGAGCAGTACTTC. Amino acids: CSVVGTGNWMGEQYF. The gene calls are TRBV29-1 and TRBJ2-7, with TRBD1 identical over 8 bases. V shed 4 bases and J 6 bases; nucleotides not matched to a gene: 14. The CDR3 is made up of 15 amino acids. In germline, CDR1 is SQVTM, CDR2 ANQGSEA.